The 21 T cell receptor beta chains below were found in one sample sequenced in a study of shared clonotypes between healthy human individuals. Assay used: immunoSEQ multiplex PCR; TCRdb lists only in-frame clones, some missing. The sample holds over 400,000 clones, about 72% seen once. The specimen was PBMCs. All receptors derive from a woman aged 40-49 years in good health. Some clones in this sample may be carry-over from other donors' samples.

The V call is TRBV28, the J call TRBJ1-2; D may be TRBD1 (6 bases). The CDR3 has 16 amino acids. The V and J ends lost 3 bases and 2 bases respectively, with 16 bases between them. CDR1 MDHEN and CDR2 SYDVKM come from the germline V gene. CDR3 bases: TGTGCCAGCAGTTTCCCTGGGGGGGCCTTGAACTATGGCTACACCTTC. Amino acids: CASSFPGGALNYGYTF.

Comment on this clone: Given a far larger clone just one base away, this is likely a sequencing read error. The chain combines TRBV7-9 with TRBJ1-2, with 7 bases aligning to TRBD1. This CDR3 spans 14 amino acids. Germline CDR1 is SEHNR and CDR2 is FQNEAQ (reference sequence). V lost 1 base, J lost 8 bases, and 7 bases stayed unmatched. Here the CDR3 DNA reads TGTGCCAGCAGCTTAGGTACAGGGGCACCCGGCTACACCTTC. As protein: CASSLGTGAPGYTF.

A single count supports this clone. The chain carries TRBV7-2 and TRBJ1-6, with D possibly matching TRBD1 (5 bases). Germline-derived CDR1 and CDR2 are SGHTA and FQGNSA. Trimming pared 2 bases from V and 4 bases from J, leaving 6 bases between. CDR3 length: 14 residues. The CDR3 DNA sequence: TGTGCCAGCAGCTTACAGGGTTATAATTCACCCCTCCACTTT. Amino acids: CASSLQGYNSPLHF.

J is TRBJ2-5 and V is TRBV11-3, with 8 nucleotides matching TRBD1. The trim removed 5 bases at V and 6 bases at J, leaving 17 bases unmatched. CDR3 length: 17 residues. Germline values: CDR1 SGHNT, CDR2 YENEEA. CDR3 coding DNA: TGTGCCAGCAGCCCCGGACAGGGCCCCGCAGGGTGGCAGACCCAGTACTTC. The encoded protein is CASSPGQGPAGWQTQYF.

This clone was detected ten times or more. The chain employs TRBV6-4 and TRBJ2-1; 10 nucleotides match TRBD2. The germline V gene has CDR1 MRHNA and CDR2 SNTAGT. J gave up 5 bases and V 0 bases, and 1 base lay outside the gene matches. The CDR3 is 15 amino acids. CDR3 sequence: CASSDSAGGNNEQFF. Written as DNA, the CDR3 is TGTGCCAGCAGTGACTCAGCGGGAGGGAACAATGAGCAGTTCTTC.

The CDR3 here is CASSLGTSRSYEQYF. The CDR3 DNA reads TGTGCCAGCAGCTTGGGGACTAGCAGGTCCTACGAGCAGTACTTC. This chain joins TRBV5-8 and TRBJ2-7, with TRBD2 identical over 8 bases. The ends lost 0 bases at V and 1 base at J; junction bases unmatched: 3. The CDR3 contains 15 residues. Germline assignment: CDR1 SGHTS and CDR2 YDEGEE.

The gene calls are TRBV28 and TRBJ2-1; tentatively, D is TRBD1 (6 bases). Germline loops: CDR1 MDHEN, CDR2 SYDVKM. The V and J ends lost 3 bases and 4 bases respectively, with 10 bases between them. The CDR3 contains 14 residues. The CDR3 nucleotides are TGTGCCAGCAGTTTGGCAGGGGAGTACAATGAGCAGTTCTTC. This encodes CASSLAGEYNEQFF.

The CDR3 bases are TGTGCCAGCAGTGCCCAGGACGGAGGACCCTACACCTTC. The encoded protein is CASSAQDGGPYTF. The gene calls are TRBV6-4 and TRBJ1-2; D is unclear. This CDR3 has 13 residues. Per germline, CDR1 MRHNA and CDR2 SNTAGT. With 4 bases removed from V and 10 bases from J, the gap between germline ends came to 16 bases.

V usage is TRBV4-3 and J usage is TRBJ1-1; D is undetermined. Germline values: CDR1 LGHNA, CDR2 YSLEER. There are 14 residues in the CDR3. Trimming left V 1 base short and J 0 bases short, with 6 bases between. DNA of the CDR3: TGCGCCAGCAGCCAAGGTTTGGTGAACACTGAAGCTTTCTTT. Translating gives CASSQGLVNTEAFF.

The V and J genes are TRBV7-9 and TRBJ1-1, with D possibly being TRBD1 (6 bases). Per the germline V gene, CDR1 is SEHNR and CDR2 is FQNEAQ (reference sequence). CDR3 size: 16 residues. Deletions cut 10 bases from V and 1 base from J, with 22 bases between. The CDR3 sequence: CATPGPTGPQNTEAFF. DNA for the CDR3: TGTGCCACCCCAGGGCCAACAGGGCCCCAGAACACTGAAGCTTTCTTT.

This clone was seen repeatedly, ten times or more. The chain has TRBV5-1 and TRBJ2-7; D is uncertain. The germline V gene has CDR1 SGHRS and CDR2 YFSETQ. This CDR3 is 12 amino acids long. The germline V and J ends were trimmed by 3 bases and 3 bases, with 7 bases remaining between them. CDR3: CASSSDFYEQYF. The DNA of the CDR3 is TGCGCCAGCAGCTCCGACTTCTACGAGCAGTACTTC.

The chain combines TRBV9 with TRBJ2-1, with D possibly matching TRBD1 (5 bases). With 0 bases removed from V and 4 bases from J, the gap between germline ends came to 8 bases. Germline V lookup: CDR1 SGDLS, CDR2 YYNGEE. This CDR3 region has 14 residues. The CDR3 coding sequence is TGTGCCAGCAGCGTAGGGACATCTTACAATGAGCAGTTCTTC. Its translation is CASSVGTSYNEQFF. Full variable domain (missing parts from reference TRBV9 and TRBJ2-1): DSGVTQTPKHLITATGQRVTLRCSPRSGDLSVYWYQQSLDQGLQFLIQYYNGEERAKGNILERFSAQQFPDLHSELNLSSLELGDSALYFCASSVGTSYNEQFFGPGTRLTVL.

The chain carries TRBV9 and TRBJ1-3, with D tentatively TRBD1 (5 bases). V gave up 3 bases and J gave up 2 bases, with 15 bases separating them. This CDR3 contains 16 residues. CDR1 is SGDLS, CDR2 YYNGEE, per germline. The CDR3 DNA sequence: TGTGCCAGCAGCGCCGACCAGGGAGCCACTGGAAACACCATATATTTT. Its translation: CASSADQGATGNTIYF.

CDR3 DNA: TGCGCCAGCAGCCAACCTAGCGGGGACCGCTACGAGCAGTACTTC. Translating it yields CASSQPSGDRYEQYF. This chain links TRBV4-1 with TRBJ2-5; 9 bases fit TRBD2. The better agreement between TRBJ2-7 and the DNA end casts doubt on the J call. The CDR3 sequence is 15 residues long. Germline CDR1 is MGHRA and CDR2 is YSYEKL.

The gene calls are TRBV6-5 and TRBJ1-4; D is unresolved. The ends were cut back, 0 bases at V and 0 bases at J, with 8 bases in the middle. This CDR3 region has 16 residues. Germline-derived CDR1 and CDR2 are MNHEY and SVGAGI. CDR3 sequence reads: CASSYSRGATNEKLFF. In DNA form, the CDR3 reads TGTGCCAGCAGTTACTCCCGGGGAGCAACTAATGAAAAACTGTTTTTT.

CDR3 DNA: TGTGCCAGCAGCTTACGGTGGGCTCAAGAGACCCAGTACTTC. This translates into CASSLRWAQETQYF. This chain uses TRBV7-8 with TRBJ2-5; the D is unclear. This CDR3 contains 14 residues. Germline loops: CDR1 SGHVS, CDR2 FQNEAQ. V gave up 2 bases and J gave up 2 bases, with 9 bases separating them. The whole variable domain, filled in from reference TRBV7-8 and TRBJ2-5, reads GAGVSQSPRYKVAKRGQDVALRCDPISGHVSLFWYQQALGQGPEFLTYFQNEAQLDKSGLPSDRFFAERPEGSVSTLKIQRTQQEDSAVYLCASSLRWAQETQYFGPGTRLLVL.

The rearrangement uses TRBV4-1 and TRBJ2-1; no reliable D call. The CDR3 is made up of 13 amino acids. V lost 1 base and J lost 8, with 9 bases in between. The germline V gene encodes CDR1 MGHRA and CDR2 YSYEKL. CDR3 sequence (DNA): TGCGCCAGCAGCCAAGTTCCATGGGATGAGCAGTTCTTC. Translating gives CASSQVPWDEQFF.

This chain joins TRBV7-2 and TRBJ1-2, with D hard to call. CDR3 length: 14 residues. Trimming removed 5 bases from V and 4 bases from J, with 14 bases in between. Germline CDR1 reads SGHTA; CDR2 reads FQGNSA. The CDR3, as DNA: TGTGCCAGCAGCCCGATCGGACGAGGCTATGGCTACACCTTC. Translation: CASSPIGRGYGYTF.

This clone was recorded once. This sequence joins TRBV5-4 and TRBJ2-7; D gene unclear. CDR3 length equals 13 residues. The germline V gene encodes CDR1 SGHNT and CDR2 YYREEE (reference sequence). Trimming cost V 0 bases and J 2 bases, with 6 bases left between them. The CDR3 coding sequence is TGTGCCAGCAGCTTGGTCAGCACCTACGAGCAGTACTTC. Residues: CASSLVSTYEQYF.

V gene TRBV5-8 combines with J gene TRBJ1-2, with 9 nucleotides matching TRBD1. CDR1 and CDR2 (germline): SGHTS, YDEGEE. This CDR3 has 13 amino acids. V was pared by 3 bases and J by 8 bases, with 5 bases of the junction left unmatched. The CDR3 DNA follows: TGTGCCAGCAGCTATTACAGGGGGCACGGCTACACCTTC. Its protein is CASSYYRGHGYTF.

This chain's CDR3 is CASSSLGQGQNQPQHF. The CDR3 DNA follows: TGTGCCAGCAGTTCTCTCGGACAGGGGCAAAATCAGCCCCAGCATTTT. The V call is TRBV28, the J call TRBJ1-5, with 9 bases that match TRBD1. The germline CDR1 and CDR2 sequences are MDHEN and SYDVKM. V gave up 4 bases and J gave up 4 bases; unmatched junction bases: 8. This CDR3 is built from 16 residues.